Listed below are T cell receptor beta chains from one sample, sequenced in a study of identical twins. TCRdb ran MiXCR on the 5' RACE reads and lists one entry per CDR3 protein. The profile shows under 1 million distinct CDR3 sequences, 9% to 15% of them singletons. These same data were also listed under a study on yellow fever vaccine responses in identical twins.

The sample was PBMCs. Every receptor here comes from a woman aged 18-30 years in good health. Each CDR3 is given with its conserved first and last residue. D genes are given only for firm matches. Some rows have no size entry. The others give once, few or many, or a class for an expanded clone.

j_call	d_call	clone_size	v_call	cdr3_nt	cdr3_aa
TRBJ2-2	-	-	TRBV20-1	TGCAGTGCTCCCGAGAACACCGGGGAGCTGTTTTTT	CSAPENTGELFF
TRBJ2-3	TRBD2	-	TRBV20-1	TGCAGTGCTCCTCTAGCGGGAGGGCTTCGCACAGATACGCAGTATTTT	CSAPLAGGLRTDTQYF
TRBJ2-7	TRBD2	-	TRBV27	TGTGCCAGCAGTTTTGGGGGGAGGGCCTCCTACGAGCAGTACTTC	CASSFGGRASYEQYF
TRBJ2-1	-	many	TRBV13	TGTGCCAGCAGGTCCTCGGGCTCCTACAATGAGCAGTTCTTC	CASRSSGSYNEQFF
TRBJ1-6	-	few	TRBV5-1	TGCGCCAGCCGGGAGTTGGGGAATTCACCCCTCCACTTT	CASRELGNSPLHF
TRBJ1-5	-	many	TRBV25-1	TGTGCCAGCAGTTGGGGAGACAATCAGCCCCAGCATTTT	CASSWGDNQPQHF
TRBJ1-1	-	few	TRBV9	TGTGCCAGCAGCAATCTCGCGAACTGGAACACTGAAGCTTTCTTT	CASSNLANWNTEAFF
TRBJ2-1	-	many	TRBV28	TGTGCCAGCAGTTTGGGGACCGCCTCCTACAATGAGCAGTTCTTC	CASSLGTASYNEQFF
TRBJ1-1	-	-	TRBV14	TGTGCCAGCAGTGACAGCATGAACACTGAAGCTTTCTTT	CASSDSMNTEAFF
TRBJ2-3	-	-	TRBV20-1	TGCAGTGCCGGAACTACAGAGAACACAGATACGCAGTATTTT	CSAGTTENTDTQYF
TRBJ2-7	-	-	TRBV5-1	TGCGCCAGCAGCTCGAACAGGGAGTACGAGCAGTACTTC	CASSSNREYEQYF
TRBJ1-5	-	-	TRBV9	TGTGCCAGCAGCCGAAACGCGGGGGAAAATCAGCCCCAGCATTTT	CASSRNAGENQPQHF
TRBJ2-7	-	many	TRBV12-3/TRBV12-4	TGTGCCAGCAGCCGACCGGGACACTACGAGCAGTACTTC	CASSRPGHYEQYF
TRBJ1-2	-	-	TRBV9	TGTGCCAGCAGCCCGAGTGGGCAGATCTATGGCTACACCTTC	CASSPSGQIYGYTF
TRBJ2-1	-	many	TRBV11-2	TGTGCCAGCAGCCCCCGGATGGTAGCCTACAATGAGCAGTTCTTC	CASSPRMVAYNEQFF
TRBJ2-1	TRBD2	-	TRBV3-1	TGTGCCAGCGGACGAAGTCCCGCCGGGACTAGTCACAATGAGCAGTTCTTC	CASGRSPAGTSHNEQFF
TRBJ2-2	TRBD2	-	TRBV5-5	TGTGCCAGCAGCATAACTCCTCGCTACGGGGGGACCGGGGAGCTGTTTTTT	CASSITPRYGGTGELFF
TRBJ2-5	TRBD2	few	TRBV27	TGTGCCAGCAGTCCCTCTAGCGGACAAGAGACCCAGTACTTC	CASSPSSGQETQYF
TRBJ2-1	TRBD2	-	TRBV10-3	TGTGCCATCAGTGAGTCCCACGGACTAGCGGGTTCTAATGAGCAGTTCTTC	CAISESHGLAGSNEQFF
TRBJ2-2	-	-	TRBV9	TGTGCCAGCAGCGTAGCGCGGCTAGAGTCCGGGGAGCTGTTTTTT	CASSVARLESGELFF
TRBJ1-2	-	-	TRBV3-1	TGTGCCAGCAGCCAAGATACCGGTTTAGGGGGCTACACCTTC	CASSQDTGLGGYTF
TRBJ2-2	-	few	TRBV5-8	TGTGCCGGCAGAAGGCGGGACACCGGGGAGCTGTTTTTT	CAGRRRDTGELFF
TRBJ2-7	TRBD2	-	TRBV20-1	TGCAGTGCCTTCCGGGAGGGCCTTAACGAGCAGTACTTC	CSAFREGLNEQYF